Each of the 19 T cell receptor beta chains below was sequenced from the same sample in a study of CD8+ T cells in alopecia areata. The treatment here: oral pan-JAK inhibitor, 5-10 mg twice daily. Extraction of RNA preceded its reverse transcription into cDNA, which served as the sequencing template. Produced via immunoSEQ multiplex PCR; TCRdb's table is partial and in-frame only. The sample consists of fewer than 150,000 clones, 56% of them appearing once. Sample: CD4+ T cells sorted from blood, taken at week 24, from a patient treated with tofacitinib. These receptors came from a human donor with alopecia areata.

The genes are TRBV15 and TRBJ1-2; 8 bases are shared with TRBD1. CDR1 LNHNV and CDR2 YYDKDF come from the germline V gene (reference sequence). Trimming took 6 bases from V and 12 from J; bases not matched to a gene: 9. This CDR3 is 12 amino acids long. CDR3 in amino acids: CATRRDRNLHTF. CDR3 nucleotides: TGTGCCACCAGAAGGGACAGGAATCTACACACCTTC.

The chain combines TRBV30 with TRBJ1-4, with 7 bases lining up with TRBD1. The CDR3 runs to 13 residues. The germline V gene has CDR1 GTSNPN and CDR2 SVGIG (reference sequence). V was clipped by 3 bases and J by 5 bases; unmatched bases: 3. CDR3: CAWSTGVNEKLFF. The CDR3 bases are TGTGCCTGGAGCACAGGGGTGAATGAAAAACTGTTTTTT.

DNA for the CDR3: TGCGCCAGCAGCCAAGATCCGATCCAGGGAGCGCCCCAGCATTTT. As protein: CASSQDPIQGAPQHF. V and J are TRBV4-1 and TRBJ1-5, with D possibly TRBD1 on 5 matching bases. The CDR3 covers 15 residues. With 0 bases removed from V and 9 bases from J, the gap between germline ends came to 15 bases. CDR1 and CDR2 from the germline V gene are MGHRA and YSYEKL.

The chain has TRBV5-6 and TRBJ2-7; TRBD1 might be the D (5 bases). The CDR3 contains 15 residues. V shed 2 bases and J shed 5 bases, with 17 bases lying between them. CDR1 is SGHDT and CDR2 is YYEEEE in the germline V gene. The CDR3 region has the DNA TGTGCCAGCAGCTTCAGGTCAGGGCTAAGGAACGAGCAGTACTTC. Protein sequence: CASSFRSGLRNEQYF.

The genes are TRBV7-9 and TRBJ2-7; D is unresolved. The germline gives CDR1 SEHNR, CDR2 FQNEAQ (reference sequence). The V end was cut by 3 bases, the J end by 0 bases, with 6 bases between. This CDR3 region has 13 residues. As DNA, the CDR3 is TGTGCCAGCAGCTTGCAGTACTCCTACGAGCAGTACTTC. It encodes CASSLQYSYEQYF.

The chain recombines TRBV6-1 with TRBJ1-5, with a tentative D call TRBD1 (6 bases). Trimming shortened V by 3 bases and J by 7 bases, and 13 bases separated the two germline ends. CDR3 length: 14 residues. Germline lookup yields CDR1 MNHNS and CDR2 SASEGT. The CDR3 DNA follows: TGTGCCAGCAGTGACAACAGGGTGGACCAGCCCCAGCATTTT. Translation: CASSDNRVDQPQHF.

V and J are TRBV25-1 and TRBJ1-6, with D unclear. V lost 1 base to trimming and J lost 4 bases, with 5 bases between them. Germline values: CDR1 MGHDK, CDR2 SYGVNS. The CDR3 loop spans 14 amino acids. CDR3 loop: CASSELGYNSPLHF. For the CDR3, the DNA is TGTGCCAGCAGTGAATTAGGTTATAATTCACCCCTCCACTTT.

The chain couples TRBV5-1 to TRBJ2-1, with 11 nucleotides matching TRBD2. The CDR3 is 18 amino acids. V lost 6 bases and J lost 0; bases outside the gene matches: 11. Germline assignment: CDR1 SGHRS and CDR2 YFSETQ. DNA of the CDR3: TGCGCCAGCAATAGCGGGGGGGCCCGGCTAAGCTCCTACAATGAGCAGTTCTTC. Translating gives CASNSGGARLSSYNEQFF.

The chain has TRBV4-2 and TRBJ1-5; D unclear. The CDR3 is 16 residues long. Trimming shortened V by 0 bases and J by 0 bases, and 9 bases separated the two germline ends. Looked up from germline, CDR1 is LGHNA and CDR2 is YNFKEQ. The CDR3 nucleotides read TGTGCCAGCAGCCAAGAGGTCAGGTATAGCAATCAGCCCCAGCATTTT. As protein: CASSQEVRYSNQPQHF.

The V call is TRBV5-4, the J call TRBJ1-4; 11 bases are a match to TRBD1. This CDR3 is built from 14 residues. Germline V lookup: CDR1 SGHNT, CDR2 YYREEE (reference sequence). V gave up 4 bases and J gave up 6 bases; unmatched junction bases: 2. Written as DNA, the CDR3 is TGTGCCAGCAGCAGGACAGGGGGCTATGAAAAACTGTTTTTT. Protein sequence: CASSRTGGYEKLFF.

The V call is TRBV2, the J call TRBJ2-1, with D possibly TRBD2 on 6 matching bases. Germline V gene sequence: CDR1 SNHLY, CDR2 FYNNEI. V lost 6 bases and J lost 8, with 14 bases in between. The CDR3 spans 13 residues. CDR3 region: CASRKGLGDEQFF. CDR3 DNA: TGTGCCAGCAGGAAGGGACTCGGCGATGAGCAGTTCTTC. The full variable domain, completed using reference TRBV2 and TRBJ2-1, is EPEVTQTPSHQVTQMGQEVILRCVPISNHLYFYWYRQILGQKVEFLVSFYNNEISEKSEIFDDQFSVERPDGSNFTLKIRSTKLEDSAMYFCASRKGLGDEQFFGPGTRLTVL.

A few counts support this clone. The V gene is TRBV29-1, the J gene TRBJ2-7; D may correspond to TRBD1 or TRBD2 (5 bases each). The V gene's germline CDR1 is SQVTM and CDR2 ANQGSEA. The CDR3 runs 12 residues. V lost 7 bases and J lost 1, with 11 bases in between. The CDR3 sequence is CSAGTGSYEQYF. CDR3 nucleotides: TGCAGCGCCGGGACGGGTTCCTACGAGCAGTACTTC.

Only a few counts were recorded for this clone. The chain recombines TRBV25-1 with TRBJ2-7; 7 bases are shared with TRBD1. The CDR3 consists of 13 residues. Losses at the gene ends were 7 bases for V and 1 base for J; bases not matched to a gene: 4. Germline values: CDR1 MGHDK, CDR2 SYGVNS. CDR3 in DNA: TGTGCCAGCACCCAGACAGGGTCCTACGAGCAGTACTTC. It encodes CASTQTGSYEQYF.

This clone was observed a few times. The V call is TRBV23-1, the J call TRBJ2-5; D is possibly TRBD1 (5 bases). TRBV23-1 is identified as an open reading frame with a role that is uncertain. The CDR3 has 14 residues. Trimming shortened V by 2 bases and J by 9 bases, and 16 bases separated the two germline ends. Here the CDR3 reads CASSQQGGVVAQYF. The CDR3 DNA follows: TGCGCCAGCAGTCAACAGGGCGGAGTGGTAGCCCAGTACTTC.

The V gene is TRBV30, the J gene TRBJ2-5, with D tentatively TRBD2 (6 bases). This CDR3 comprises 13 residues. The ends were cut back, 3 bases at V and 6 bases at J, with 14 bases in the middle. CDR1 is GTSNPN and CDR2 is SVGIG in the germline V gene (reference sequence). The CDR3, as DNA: TGTGCCTGGAGGATGGACGCGGGGCAGACCCAGTACTTC. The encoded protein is CAWRMDAGQTQYF.

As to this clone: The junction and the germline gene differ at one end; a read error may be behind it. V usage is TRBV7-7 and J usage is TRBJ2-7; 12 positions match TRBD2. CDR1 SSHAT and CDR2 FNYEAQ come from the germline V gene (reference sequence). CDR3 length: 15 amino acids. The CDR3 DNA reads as TGTGCTAGCAGCTTAGCTAGCGGGGGGGTGTACGAGCAGTACTTC. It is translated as CASSLASGGVYEQYF.

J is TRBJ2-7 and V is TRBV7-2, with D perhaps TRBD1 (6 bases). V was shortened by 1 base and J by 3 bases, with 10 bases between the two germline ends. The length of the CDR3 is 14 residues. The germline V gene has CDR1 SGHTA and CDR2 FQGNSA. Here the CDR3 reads CASSLETGGYEQYF. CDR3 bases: TGTGCCAGCAGCTTAGAGACAGGTGGCTACGAGCAGTACTTC.

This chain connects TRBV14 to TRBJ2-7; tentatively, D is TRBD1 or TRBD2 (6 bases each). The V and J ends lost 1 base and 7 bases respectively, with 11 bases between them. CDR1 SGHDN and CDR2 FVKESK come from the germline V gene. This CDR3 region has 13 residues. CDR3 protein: CASSQGGAREQYF. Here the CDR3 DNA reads TGTGCCAGCAGCCAAGGGGGGGCGAGGGAGCAGTACTTC.

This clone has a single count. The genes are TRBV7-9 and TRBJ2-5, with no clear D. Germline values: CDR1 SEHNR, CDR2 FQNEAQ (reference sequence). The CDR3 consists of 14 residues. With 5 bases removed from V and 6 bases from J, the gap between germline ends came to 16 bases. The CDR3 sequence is CASSPTSQDKTQYF. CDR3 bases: TGTGCCAGCAGCCCGACTTCACAAGATAAGACCCAGTACTTC.